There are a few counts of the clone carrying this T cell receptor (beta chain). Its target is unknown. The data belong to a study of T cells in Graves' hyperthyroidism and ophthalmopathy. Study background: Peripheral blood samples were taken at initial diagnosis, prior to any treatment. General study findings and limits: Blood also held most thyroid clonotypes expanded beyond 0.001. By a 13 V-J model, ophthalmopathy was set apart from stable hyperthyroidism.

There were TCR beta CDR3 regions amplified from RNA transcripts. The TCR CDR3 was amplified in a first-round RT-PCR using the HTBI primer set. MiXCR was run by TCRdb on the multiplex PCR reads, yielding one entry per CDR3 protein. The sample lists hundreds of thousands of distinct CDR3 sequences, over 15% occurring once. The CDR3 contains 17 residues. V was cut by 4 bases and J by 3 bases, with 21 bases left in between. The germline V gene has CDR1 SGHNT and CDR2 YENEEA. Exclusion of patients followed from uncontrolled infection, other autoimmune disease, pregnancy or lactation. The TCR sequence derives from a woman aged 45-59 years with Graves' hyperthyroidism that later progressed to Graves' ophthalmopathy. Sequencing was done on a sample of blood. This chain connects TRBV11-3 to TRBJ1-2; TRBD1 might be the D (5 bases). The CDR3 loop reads CASSSHWSDSGDYGYTF. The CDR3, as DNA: TGTGCCAGCAGCTCCCACTGGTCGGACTCGGGGGACTATGGCTACACCTTC.